The following is a TCR beta chain sequence with its context. These data come from a study of OX40 agonist ivuxolimab in advanced cancers. Using immunoSEQ multiplex PCR, the repertoire was profiled, and TCRdb retains in-frame clones only, with some absent. Among over 100,000 clones listed, approximately 92% were seen once. The germline CDR1 and CDR2 sequences are MDHEN and SYDVKM. Trimming shortened V by 6 bases and J by 4 bases, and 12 bases separated the two germline ends. The CDR3 runs to 13 residues. The receptor's source is an adult with an advanced solid tumor such as melanoma, head and neck, liver or kidney cancer. V is TRBV28 and J is TRBJ1-2; no definite D call. The sequences come from CD4+ or CD8+ T cells sorted from blood, collected in a trial of the OX40 agonist ivuxolimab. The CDR3 spells CASSATSFYGYTF. The CDR3 DNA reads TGTGCCAGCAGCGCCACGAGTTTCTATGGCTACACCTTC.